This record covers a single T cell receptor beta chain. The sample is drawn from a study of T cells after yellow fever vaccination. Across the study: Preparing low-cell-number fractions relied on SMART-Seq v4 Ultra Low Input.

TCRdb fed the 5' RACE reads into MiXCR, producing one record per CDR3 protein. The table lists around 320,000 distinct CDR3 sequences, under 9% of them singletons. The germline gives CDR1 MNHEY, CDR2 SMNVEV (reference sequence). The CDR3 is made up of 14 amino acids. Losses at the gene ends were 7 bases for V and 5 bases for J; bases not matched to a gene: 6. This chain uses TRBV27 with TRBJ2-2; TRBD1 aligns across 8 bases. The sample here was CD4+ T cells sorted from PBMCs, taken 5 days after the yellow fever booster vaccination. The origin of this receptor is a man aged 18-30 years who received the YFV17D yellow fever vaccine. CDR3 nucleotide sequence: TGTGCCAGCACCCAGACAGGGGTAACCGGGGAGCTGTTTTTT. This encodes CASTQTGVTGELFF.